Presented here are 16 T cell receptor beta chains from one specimen sequenced in a study of OX40 agonist ivuxolimab in advanced cancers. Generated by immunoSEQ multiplex PCR, the TCRdb table keeps only in-frame clones and is missing some. Among about 86,000 clones listed, about 83% were seen once. The sample was CD4+ or CD8+ T cells sorted from blood, taken in a trial of the OX40 agonist ivuxolimab. The receptors originated from an adult with an advanced solid tumor such as melanoma, head and neck, liver or kidney cancer.

The chain links TRBV7-8 to TRBJ1-4; D possibly corresponds to TRBD1 (5 bases). This CDR3 contains 19 residues. Germline V lookup: CDR1 SGHVS, CDR2 FQNEAQ. The V end was cut by 0 bases, the J end by 4 bases, with 21 bases between. This CDR3 is CASSLARLRGGAYNEKLFF. DNA for the CDR3: TGTGCCAGCAGCTTAGCGCGGCTTAGGGGTGGGGCCTATAATGAAAAACTGTTTTTT.

This chain joins TRBV27 and TRBJ2-2, with D uncertain. Trimming cost V 4 bases and J 1 base, with 13 bases left between them. Germline V gene sequence: CDR1 MNHEY, CDR2 SMNVEV (reference sequence). The CDR3 spans 16 residues. The CDR3 region has the DNA TGTGCCAGCAGTTCCTCATACCAAGTGAACACCGGGGAGCTGTTTTTT. It encodes CASSSSYQVNTGELFF.

V is TRBV7-2 and J is TRBJ1-5; weak D call: TRBD1 (5 bases). This CDR3 contains 17 residues. Germline V CDR1 and CDR2: SGHTA, FQGNSA. Trimming left V 0 bases short and J 7 bases short, with 19 bases between. The CDR3 DNA is TGTGCCAGCAGCTTAGCAAGGACGGGGCAGGGATCCCAGCCCCAGCATTTT. Translation gives CASSLARTGQGSQPQHF.

The V call is TRBV4-1, the J call TRBJ2-1, with 10 bases identical to TRBD2. The CDR3 runs 16 residues. J lost 10 bases, V lost 3 bases, and 12 bases had no gene match. Per the germline V gene, CDR1 is MGHRA and CDR2 is YSYEKL. The CDR3 region is CASSQGLAGATTEQFF. The CDR3 nucleotides read TGCGCCAGCAGCCAGGGTCTAGCGGGGGCCACTACAGAGCAGTTCTTC.

The V and J genes are TRBV11-2 and TRBJ2-7; unclear D gene. The germline gives CDR1 SGHAT, CDR2 FQNNGV. Trimming removed 5 bases at V and 4 bases at J, with 9 bases between. The CDR3 sequence is 12 residues long. CDR3 DNA: TGTGCCAGCAGCGCCGTGTCTTACGAGCAGTACTTC. It specifies CASSAVSYEQYF.

By sample share, this clone is medium-sized. This chain joins TRBV14 and TRBJ1-6, with 8 nucleotides matching TRBD1. From germline, CDR1 is SGHDN and CDR2 FVKESK. Trimming took 5 bases from V and 10 from J; bases not matched to a gene: 13. This CDR3 is 16 amino acids long. The CDR3 region has the DNA TGTGCCAGCAGCAAAGCGGACAGGGCGAGCTTCTCACCCCTCCACTTT. This gives the protein CASSKADRASFSPLHF.

The chain joins TRBV5-1 to TRBJ2-3; D is undetermined. V was shortened by 1 base and J by 3 bases, with 9 bases between the two germline ends. The CDR3 extends over 14 amino acids. Germline-derived CDR1 and CDR2 are SGHRS and YFSETQ. The CDR3 coding sequence is TGCGCCAGCAGCTTGTTAAGCAGAACAGATACGCAGTATTTT. It codes for CASSLLSRTDTQYF. The full variable domain, its missing parts supplied by reference TRBV5-1 and TRBJ2-3, is KAGVTQTPRYLIKTRGQQVTLSCSPISGHRSVSWYQQTPGQGLQFLFEYFSETQRNKGNFPGRFSGRQFSNSRSEMNVSTLELGDSALYLCASSLLSRTDTQYFGPGTRLTVL.

The V call is TRBV5-1, the J call TRBJ2-2; a weak D match, TRBD2 (6 bases). Trimming left V 2 bases short and J 6 bases short, with 11 bases between. This CDR3 contains 14 residues. Looked up from germline, CDR1 is SGHRS and CDR2 is YFSETQ. CDR3 sequence: CASSFAAGPGELFF. For the CDR3, the DNA is TGCGCCAGCAGCTTCGCGGCGGGACCCGGGGAGCTGTTTTTT.

The CDR3 region is CASSPQVTNEKLFF. The CDR3 DNA reads as TGTGCCAGCAGCCCCCAGGTTACTAATGAAAAACTGTTTTTT. This chain joins TRBV7-2 and TRBJ1-4; D gene unclear. Germline values: CDR1 SGHTA, CDR2 FQGNSA. This CDR3 region has 14 residues. V gave up 5 bases and J gave up 2 bases, with 9 bases separating them.

The chain joins TRBV18 to TRBJ2-1; TRBD2 matches 8 bases. The CDR3 runs 17 residues. Per the germline V gene, CDR1 is KGHSH and CDR2 is LQKENI. With 5 bases clipped from V and 8 bases from J, the junction kept 17 bases outside the gene matches. CDR3 sequence reads: CASSIAPASGSRDEQFF. DNA of the CDR3: TGTGCCAGCTCAATAGCACCAGCAAGCGGGAGTCGTGATGAGCAGTTCTTC.

This rearrangement joins TRBV29-1 to TRBJ2-7; no clear D gene. Between the trimmed V and J ends, which lost 1 base and 0 bases, there was a span of 13 bases. This CDR3 comprises 15 residues. Germline V gene lookup returns CDR1 SQVTM and CDR2 ANQGSEA. The CDR3 DNA reads TGCAGCGTTGAAGGGTGGGCAACGAGCTCCTACGAGCAGTACTTC. It yields the protein CSVEGWATSSYEQYF.

V gene TRBV5-8 combines with J gene TRBJ1-1, with 9 bases fitting TRBD1. CDR1 is SGHTS, CDR2 YDEGEE, per germline. Trimming removed 3 bases from V and 4 bases from J; junction bases left unmatched: 7. This CDR3 has 15 amino acids. CDR3 amino acids: CASSYRGRRGTEAFF. CDR3 in DNA: TGTGCCAGCAGCTACAGGGGGCGGAGGGGCACTGAAGCTTTCTTT.

The gene calls are TRBV7-6 and TRBJ1-4; D might be TRBD1 (5 bases). Between the trimmed V and J ends, which lost 1 base and 2 bases, there was a span of 14 bases. This CDR3 is built from 17 residues. Germline assignment: CDR1 SGHVS and CDR2 FNYEAQ. CDR3 bases: TGTGCCAGCAGCTTAGAGGGGTGGATAGCTACTAATGAAAAACTGTTTTTT. Amino acids: CASSLEGWIATNEKLFF.

The chain carries TRBV27 and TRBJ2-3, with 9 bases fitting TRBD2. Germline-derived CDR1 and CDR2 are MNHEY and SMNVEV (reference sequence). The CDR3 extends over 16 amino acids. V gave up 5 bases and J gave up 4 bases; unmatched junction bases: 10. The CDR3 loop reads CASSTLAGKKADTQYF. The CDR3 DNA reads as TGTGCCAGCAGTACCCTAGCGGGGAAGAAGGCAGATACGCAGTATTTT.

This chain connects TRBV6-5 to TRBJ1-1, with D tentatively TRBD1 (5 bases). V was pared by 5 bases and J by 5 bases, with 18 bases between. This CDR3 is 15 amino acids long. CDR1 and CDR2 (germline): MNHEY, SVGAGI. The CDR3 DNA reads as TGTGCCAGCAGTATGTGGGACTCCTTACTTACTGAAGCTTTCTTT. Amino acids: CASSMWDSLLTEAFF.

This chain uses TRBV30 with TRBJ2-7; 14 nucleotides match TRBD2. Germline values: CDR1 GTSNPN, CDR2 SVGIG (reference sequence). Unmatched junction bases numbered 4, after V lost 3 bases and J lost 0 bases. The CDR3 is 16 residues long. In DNA form, the CDR3 reads TGTGCCTGGAGCGGCGGGACTAGCGGGAGCTCCTACGAGCAGTACTTC. It specifies CAWSGGTSGSSYEQYF.